One sample yielded the 9 T cell receptor beta chains listed below, sequenced in a study of blood T cell repertoires in COVID-19. Data came from immunoSEQ multiplex PCR; TCRdb stores just in-frame clones and leaves some out. This sample carries roughly 150,000 clones, about 88% of them seen once, and the ten largest clones take more than 2%. Sequencing was performed on peripheral blood. All receptors derive from a woman in her 70s with acute or convalescent COVID-19.

The V gene is TRBV20-1, the J gene TRBJ1-6; TRBD1 matches 9 bases. Per germline, CDR1 DFQATT and CDR2 SNEGSKA (reference sequence). V lost 3 bases to trimming and J lost 0 bases; unmatched junction nucleotides: 3. The length of the CDR3 is 16 residues. CDR3: CSASRGQGSYNSPLHF. The CDR3 region has the DNA TGCAGTGCTAGTAGGGGACAGGGCTCCTATAATTCACCCCTCCACTTT.

The gene calls are TRBV2 and TRBJ2-3, with D tentatively TRBD2 (5 bases). V shed 7 bases and J shed 4 bases, with 9 bases lying between them. Germline V gene lookup returns CDR1 SNHLY and CDR2 FYNNEI. The CDR3 spans 12 residues. The CDR3: CASTARADTQYF. CDR3 nucleotides: TGTGCCAGCACCGCGAGGGCAGATACGCAGTATTTT. The full variable domain, with the rest looked up from reference TRBV2 and TRBJ2-3, is EPEVTQTPSHQVTQMGQEVILRCVPISNHLYFYWYRQILGQKVEFLVSFYNNEISEKSEIFDDQFSVERPDGSNFTLKIRSTKLEDSAMYFCASTARADTQYFGPGTRLTVL.

The chain joins TRBV3-1 (or the pseudogene TRBV3-2) to TRBJ2-5, with a possible D match to TRBD1 (5 bases). Per the germline V gene, CDR1 is LGHDT and CDR2 is YNNKEL (reference sequence). The CDR3 sequence is 14 residues long. V shed 5 bases and J shed 0 bases, with 10 bases lying between them. The CDR3 DNA reads TGTGCCAGCAGCTTTCGGACAAACCAAGAGACCCAGTACTTC. It codes for CASSFRTNQETQYF.

The V and J genes are TRBV11-2 and TRBJ1-1; 10 nucleotides align to TRBD1. There are 17 residues in the CDR3. Losses at the gene ends were 5 bases for V and 2 bases for J; bases not matched to a gene: 11. Germline CDR1 reads SGHAT; CDR2 reads FQNNGV. The CDR3 DNA follows: TGTGCCAGCAGCGACCCGACAGGGGGCGAATCTAACACTGAAGCTTTCTTT. Protein product: CASSDPTGGESNTEAFF.

This chain links TRBV2 with TRBJ1-2, with 9 bases fitting TRBD1. J was trimmed by 7 bases and V by 5 bases; bases with no gene match: 5. Germline assignment: CDR1 SNHLY and CDR2 FYNNEI. The CDR3 covers 13 residues. The CDR3 DNA sequence: TGTGCCAGCAGTCAACAGGGGGCGCTTGGCTACACCTTC. Amino acids: CASSQQGALGYTF.

This clone has just one count. This chain connects TRBV7-2 to TRBJ1-1; no firm D call. The V end was cut by 3 bases, the J end by 0 bases, with 8 bases between. CDR1 and CDR2 from the germline V gene are SGHTA and FQGNSA. The CDR3 loop spans 14 amino acids. DNA of the CDR3: TGTGCCAGCAGCTTCGATAGTATGAACACTGAAGCTTTCTTT. This gives the protein CASSFDSMNTEAFF.

The chain carries TRBV5-4 and TRBJ2-4, with D unresolved. The ends were cut back, 3 bases at V and 0 bases at J, with 4 bases in the middle. Germline CDR1 reads SGHNT; CDR2 reads YYREEE (reference sequence). CDR3 length: 13 residues. The CDR3 reads CASSSLAKNIQYF. The CDR3 DNA follows: TGTGCCAGCAGCTCCTTAGCCAAAAACATTCAGTACTTC.

This clone appeared a few times. The chain combines TRBV19 with TRBJ1-1; D is unresolved. Germline V gives CDR1 LNHDA, CDR2 SQIVND (reference sequence). The CDR3 is 13 amino acids. Trimming removed 4 bases from V and 1 base from J, with 7 bases in between. Written as DNA, the CDR3 is TGTGCCAGTAGTAAGAACACGAACACTGAAGCTTTCTTT. Translation gives CASSKNTNTEAFF.

The chain combines TRBV19 with TRBJ1-2; no clear D gene. There are 15 residues in the CDR3. V gave up 0 bases and J gave up 3 bases, with 11 bases separating them. Germline V CDR1 and CDR2: LNHDA, SQIVND (reference sequence). The CDR3 sequence is CASSIDYRAYYGYTF. The CDR3 bases are TGTGCCAGTAGTATAGATTACAGAGCTTACTATGGCTACACCTTC. Based on the CDR3 plus reference TRBV19 and TRBJ1-2, the full variable domain is DGGITQSPKYLFRKEGQNVTLSCEQNLNHDAMYWYRQDPGQGLRLIYYSQIVNDFQKGDIAEGYSVSREKKESFPLTVTSAQKNPTAFYLCASSIDYRAYYGYTFGSGTRLTVV.